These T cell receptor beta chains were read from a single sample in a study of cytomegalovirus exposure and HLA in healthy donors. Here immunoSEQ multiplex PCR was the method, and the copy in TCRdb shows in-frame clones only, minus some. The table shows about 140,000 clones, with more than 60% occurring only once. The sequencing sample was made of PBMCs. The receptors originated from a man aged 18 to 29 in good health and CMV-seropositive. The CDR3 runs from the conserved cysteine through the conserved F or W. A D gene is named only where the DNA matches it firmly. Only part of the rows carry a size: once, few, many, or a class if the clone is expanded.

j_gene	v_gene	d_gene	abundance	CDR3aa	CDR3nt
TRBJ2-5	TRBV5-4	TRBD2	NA	CASSAGLATPQETQYF	TGTGCCAGCAGCGCCGGACTAGCGACTCCCCAAGAGACCCAGTACTTC
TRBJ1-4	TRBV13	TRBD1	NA	CASSPRGQPNEKLFF	TGTGCCAGCAGCCCCAGGGGACAGCCTAATGAAAAACTGTTTTTT
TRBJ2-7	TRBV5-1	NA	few	CASSPGSSYEQYF	TGCGCCAGCAGCCCGGGGAGCTCCTACGAGCAGTACTTC
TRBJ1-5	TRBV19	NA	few	CASRGEYSNQPQHF	TGTGCCAGTAGGGGAGAGTATAGCAATCAGCCCCAGCATTTT
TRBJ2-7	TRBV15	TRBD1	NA	CATSRQGPDEQYF	TGTGCCACCAGCCGACAGGGTCCCGACGAGCAGTACTTC
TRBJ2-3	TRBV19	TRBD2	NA	CASSSRLAGSGTQYF	TGTGCCAGTAGTTCCCGACTAGCGGGGTCCGGTACGCAGTATTTT
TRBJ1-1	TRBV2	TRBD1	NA	CASSDLDRGGETEAFF	TGTGCCAGCAGTGACTTGGACAGGGGTGGAGAAACTGAAGCTTTCTTT
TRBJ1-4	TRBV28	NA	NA	CASSLLTTNEKLFF	TGTGCCAGCAGTTTACTTACAACTAATGAAAAACTGTTTTTT
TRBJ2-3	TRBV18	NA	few	CASSPPLGGSTDTQYF	TGTGCCAGCTCACCACCTTTAGGGGGTAGCACAGATACGCAGTATTTT
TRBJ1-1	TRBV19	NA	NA	CASSFNGQPRALMNTEAFF	TGTGCCAGTAGCTTCAACGGACAGCCTAGAGCACTAATGAACACTGAAGCTTTCTTT
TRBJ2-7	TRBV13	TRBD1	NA	CASSPRDRENEQYF	TGTGCCAGCAGCCCCCGGGACAGGGAAAACGAGCAGTACTTC
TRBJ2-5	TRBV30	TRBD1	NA	CAFNRGLRETQYF	TGTGCCTTTAACAGGGGGCTACGAGAGACCCAGTACTTC
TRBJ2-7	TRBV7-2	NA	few	CASSLASSSYEQYF	TGTGCCAGCAGCTTAGCTAGCAGCTCCTACGAGCAGTACTTC
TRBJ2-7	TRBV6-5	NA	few	CASSREGISYEQYF	TGTGCCAGCAGTCGTGAGGGAATCTCCTACGAGCAGTACTTC
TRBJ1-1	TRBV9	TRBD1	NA	CASSRTGGRNTEAFF	TGTGCCAGCAGCCGGACAGGGGGCAGGAACACTGAAGCTTTCTTT